This note documents a single TCR beta chain sequence. The antigen is not known. The length of the CDR3 is 15 residues. Germline loops: CDR1 SGHTS, CDR2 YDEGEE. Deletions cut 0 bases from V and 2 bases from J, with 10 bases between. The sample comes from a study of cytotoxic CD8 clonotypes in ibrutinib-treated CLL. Study details: Response sampling took place at median approximately eleven months of treatment, range 6 to 36.

Study findings and constraints: Exceeding age-matched healthy donors, baseline clonality also tracked the counts of circulating CD8+ T cells.

The protocol was immunoSEQ multiplex PCR, while the TCRdb copy is restricted to in-frame clones and leaves out a portion. The sample lists about 160,000 clones, around 84% occurring once. The specimen was PBMCs, collected after 12 months of ibrutinib treatment. This receptor was identified in a human donor with chronic lymphocytic leukemia. The chain combines TRBV5-8 with TRBJ2-3, with D uncertain. The CDR3 reads CASSLAWANTDTQYF. The CDR3 DNA follows: TGTGCCAGCAGCTTGGCCTGGGCGAACACAGATACGCAGTATTTT.